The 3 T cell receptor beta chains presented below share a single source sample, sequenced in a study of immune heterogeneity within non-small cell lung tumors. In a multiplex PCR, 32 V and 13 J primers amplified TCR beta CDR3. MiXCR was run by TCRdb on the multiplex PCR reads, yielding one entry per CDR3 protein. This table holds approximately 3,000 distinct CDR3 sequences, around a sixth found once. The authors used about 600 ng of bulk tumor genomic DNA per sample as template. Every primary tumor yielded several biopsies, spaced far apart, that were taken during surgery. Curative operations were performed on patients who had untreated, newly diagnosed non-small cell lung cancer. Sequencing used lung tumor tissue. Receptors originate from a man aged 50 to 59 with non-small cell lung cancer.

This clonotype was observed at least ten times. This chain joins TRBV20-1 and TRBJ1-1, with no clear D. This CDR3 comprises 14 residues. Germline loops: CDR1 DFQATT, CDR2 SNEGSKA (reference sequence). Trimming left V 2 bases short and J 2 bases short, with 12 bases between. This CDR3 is CSARLPRVNTEAFF. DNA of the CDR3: TGCAGTGCTAGACTACCTCGAGTCAACACTGAAGCTTTCTTT.

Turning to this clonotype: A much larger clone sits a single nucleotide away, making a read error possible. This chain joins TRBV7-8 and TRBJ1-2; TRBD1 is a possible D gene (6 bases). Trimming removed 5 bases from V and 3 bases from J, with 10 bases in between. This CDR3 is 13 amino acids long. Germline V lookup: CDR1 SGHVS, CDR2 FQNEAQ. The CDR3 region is CASSHRTDYGYTF. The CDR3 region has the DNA TGTGCCAGCAGCCACAGGACAGACTATGGCTACACCTTC.

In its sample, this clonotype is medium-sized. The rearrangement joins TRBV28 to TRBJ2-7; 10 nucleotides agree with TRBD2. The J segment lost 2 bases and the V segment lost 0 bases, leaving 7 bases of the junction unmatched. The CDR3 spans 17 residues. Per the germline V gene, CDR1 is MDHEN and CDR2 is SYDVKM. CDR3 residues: CASSLWLGLAVTYEQYF. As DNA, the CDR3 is TGTGCCAGCAGTTTATGGCTCGGACTAGCGGTTACCTACGAGCAGTACTTC. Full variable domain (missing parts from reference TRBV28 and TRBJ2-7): DVKVTQSSRYLVKRTGEKVFLECVQDMDHENMFWYRQDPGLGLRLIYFSYDVKMKEKGDIPEGYSVSREKKERFSLILESASTNQTSMYLCASSLWLGLAVTYEQYFGPGTRLTVT.